The 20 T cell receptor beta chains below all came from one sample that was sequenced in a study of response to subunit inactivated influenza vaccine. One entry per CDR3 protein, called by TCRdb with MiXCR from the RT-PCR reads. This repertoire shows about 190,000 distinct CDR3 sequences, approximately 14% found once; its top ten account for roughly 24%. The sample here was CD8+ T cells sorted from PBMCs, taken 4 to 6 days after vaccination. The receptor source for this set is a man aged 50 or older who received an inactivated influenza vaccine.

This clonotype was picked up one time. J is TRBJ2-1 and V is TRBV27; 8 bases are a match to TRBD1. The junction had 15 bases not matched to a gene; V was cut back by 5 bases and J by 6 bases. The CDR3 has 17 residues. The germline V gene encodes CDR1 MNHEY and CDR2 SMNVEV (reference sequence). CDR3 DNA sequence: TGTGCCAGCAGTCTATTACCCGGGACAGGCTTATTCAATGAGCAGTTCTTC. Amino acid sequence: CASSLLPGTGLFNEQFF.

The genes are TRBV2 and TRBJ2-2; 9 bases line up with TRBD2. The germline gives CDR1 SNHLY, CDR2 FYNNEI. Unmatched junction bases numbered 18, after V lost 7 bases and J lost 6 bases. The CDR3 is 18 amino acids. In DNA, the CDR3 is TGTGCCAGCATCGGGATGGCGGGAGGGCCGATGGATCCCGGGGAGCTGTTTTTT. The encoded protein is CASIGMAGGPMDPGELFF. Together with reference TRBV2 and TRBJ2-2, the CDR3 gives the full variable domain: EPEVTQTPSHQVTQMGQEVILRCVPISNHLYFYWYRQILGQKVEFLVSFYNNEISEKSEIFDDQFSVERPDGSNFTLKIRSTKLEDSAMYFCASIGMAGGPMDPGELFFGEGSRLTVL.

This clonotype was counted between two and nine times. V and J are TRBV4-1 and TRBJ2-6; D ambiguous. Germline lookup yields CDR1 MGHRA and CDR2 YSYEKL. CDR3 length: 19 residues. The ends were cut back, 3 bases at V and 1 base at J, with 19 bases in the middle. The CDR3 reads CASSQYAGSFSSGANVLTF. The CDR3 DNA reads as TGCGCCAGCAGCCAGTACGCCGGGTCCTTTTCTTCTGGGGCCAACGTCCTGACTTTC.

V gene TRBV12-3 or TRBV12-4 combines with J gene TRBJ2-5; D might be TRBD1 (6 bases). Trimming stripped 5 bases from V and 9 bases from J, with 22 bases between. This CDR3 is 15 amino acids long. The CDR3 loop is CASSPPGQTYLAQYF. CDR3 bases: TGTGCCAGCAGTCCTCCTGGACAGACCTATTTGGCCCAGTACTTC.

This clonotype was counted a few times. V usage is TRBV10-2 and J usage is TRBJ2-1, with D unclear. The germline V gene has CDR1 WSHSY and CDR2 SAAADI. The ends were cut back, 2 bases at V and 2 bases at J, with 10 bases in the middle. This CDR3 region has 15 residues. CDR3 residues: CASSELQVTYNEQFF. For the CDR3, the DNA is TGCGCCAGCAGTGAGCTGCAGGTGACCTACAATGAGCAGTTCTTC.

This chain joins TRBV12-3 or TRBV12-4 and TRBJ1-6; a possible D gene is TRBD1 (5 bases). Trimming left V 3 bases short and J 10 bases short, with 13 bases between. CDR3 length: 14 amino acids. CDR3 in amino acids: CASSFSGTGSPLHF. The CDR3 DNA reads as TGTGCCAGCAGTTTCTCCGGGACTGGCTCACCCCTCCACTTT.

This clonotype was detected ten times or more. The gene calls are TRBV20-1 and TRBJ1-1; TRBD1 matches 8 bases. The CDR3 has 12 residues. The germline CDR1 and CDR2 sequences are DFQATT and SNEGSKA (reference sequence). The junction had 3 bases not matched to a gene; V was cut back by 5 bases and J by 4 bases. The CDR3 DNA reads as TGCAGTGCTTCGGACAGGGTCACTGAAGCTTTCTTT. This codes for CSASDRVTEAFF.

To note about this clonotype: As the CDR3 is not closed by the conserved phenylalanine or tryptophan, this likely results from a read error. The chain employs TRBV12-3 or TRBV12-4 and TRBJ2-5; TRBD2 matches 11 bases. Trimming cost V 4 bases and J 4 bases; bases outside gene matches: 5. This CDR3 has 15 residues. The CDR3 sequence: CASSSRLAGRETQYS. The CDR3 nucleotides are TGTGCCAGCAGTTCTCGACTAGCGGGGAGAGAGACCCAGTACTCC.

The CDR3 DNA reads TGCGCCAGCAGAATGGGGGCAGGGACTAGCACAGATACGCAGTATTTT. This codes for CASRMGAGTSTDTQYF. V gene TRBV5-1 combines with J gene TRBJ2-3, with D perhaps assigned TRBD1 or TRBD2 (6 bases each). The CDR3 spans 16 residues. Germline V gene sequence: CDR1 SGHRS, CDR2 YFSETQ. Trimming removed 5 bases from V and 0 bases from J, with 16 bases in between.

The chain joins TRBV12-3 or TRBV12-4 to TRBJ2-5; D gene ambiguous. V dropped 7 bases and J dropped 5 bases, with 20 bases sitting between them. There are 15 residues in the CDR3. The CDR3 nucleotides are TGTGCCAGCAATTTGGCGGCCGGGCTGGGGGAGACCCAGTACTTC. Encoded protein: CASNLAAGLGETQYF.

The chain combines TRBV4-3 with TRBJ1-5; D perhaps matches TRBD1 (5 bases). Per germline, CDR1 LGHNA and CDR2 YSLEER. The ends were cut back, 0 bases at V and 4 bases at J, with 10 bases in the middle. This CDR3 has 15 residues. CDR3 bases: TGCGCCAGCAGCCAAGAATGGGGGAAGAATCAGCCCCAGCATTTT. Protein: CASSQEWGKNQPQHF.

This clonotype was seen a few times. CDR3 bases: TGCGCCAGCAGCTCAAGGACAGGTACCTACGAGCAGTACTTC. The encoded protein is CASSSRTGTYEQYF. V gene TRBV5-1 combines with J gene TRBJ2-7; 7 nucleotides line up with TRBD1. Germline V CDR1 and CDR2: SGHRS, YFSETQ. Losses at the gene ends were 3 bases for V and 2 bases for J; bases not matched to a gene: 5. The CDR3 has 14 amino acids.

The chain combines TRBV14 with TRBJ2-2; 8 bases agree with TRBD1. The CDR3 contains 15 residues. V was clipped by 1 base and J by 5 bases; unmatched bases: 3. Germline lookup yields CDR1 SGHDN and CDR2 FVKESK. Here the CDR3 DNA reads TGTGCCAGCAGCCAAGTGACAGGGGTTACCGGGGAGCTGTTTTTT. Translated: CASSQVTGVTGELFF.

There are many counts of this clonotype. This chain connects TRBV20-1 to TRBJ2-7; D tentatively reads TRBD1 or TRBD2 (5 bases each). The V gene's germline CDR1 is DFQATT and CDR2 SNEGSKA (reference sequence). V shed 3 bases and J shed 3 bases, with 12 bases lying between them. The CDR3 loop spans 13 amino acids. CDR3 loop: CSASGGLGYEQYF. The CDR3 DNA reads TGCAGTGCTAGTGGGGGTTTAGGCTACGAGCAGTACTTC.

This chain joins TRBV5-1 and TRBJ2-1; 11 positions match TRBD2. Trimming at V came to 0 bases and at J to 5 bases, leaving 4 bases not matched to a gene. CDR3 length equals 16 residues. The V gene's germline CDR1 is SGHRS and CDR2 YFSETQ. CDR3 sequence reads: CASSLVLAGGDNEQFF. The CDR3 DNA is TGCGCCAGCAGCTTGGTTCTAGCGGGGGGTGACAATGAGCAGTTCTTC.

This clonotype appeared many times. The chain employs TRBV29-1 and TRBJ2-3; D tentatively reads TRBD1 or TRBD2 (6 bases each). V was pared by 7 bases and J by 3 bases, with 20 bases between. There are 15 residues in the CDR3. In germline, CDR1 is SQVTM, CDR2 ANQGSEA. Written as DNA, the CDR3 is TGCAGCGCTGGAGGGGGAGAGATTCCTACAGATACGCAGTATTTT. Its translation is CSAGGGEIPTDTQYF.

A remark on this clonotype: This may be a read error: a much more frequent sequence differs by one nucleotide. The rearrangement uses TRBV7-8 and TRBJ2-5, with D possibly being TRBD2 (5 bases). This CDR3 has 15 amino acids. From germline, CDR1 is SGHVS and CDR2 FQNEAQ. V lost 3 bases and J 7 bases, leaving 18 bases between the germline ends. CDR3 coding DNA: TGTGCCAGCAGCTTCCTCGGGAACCGACGGGGGACCCAGTACTTC. Amino acids: CASSFLGNRRGTQYF.

This clonotype came up many times. The genes are TRBV4-3 and TRBJ2-1, with 10 positions matching TRBD1. Germline V CDR1 and CDR2: LGHNA, YSLEER. This CDR3 is built from 16 residues. The trim removed 0 bases at V and 8 bases at J, leaving 7 bases unmatched. The CDR3 DNA reads as TGCGCCAGCAGCCAAGATGACAGGGGGCTTGGGGATGAGCAGTTCTTC. Translation gives CASSQDDRGLGDEQFF.

The genes are TRBV2 and TRBJ2-1; D is uncertain. Germline V gene lookup returns CDR1 SNHLY and CDR2 FYNNEI. V shed 8 bases and J shed 6 bases, with 8 bases lying between them. This CDR3 is built from 11 residues. The CDR3 spells CASVSANEQFF. The CDR3 region has the DNA TGTGCCAGCGTCAGTGCCAATGAGCAGTTCTTC.

In this sample, this clonotype turned up many times. The chain combines TRBV29-1 with TRBJ2-7; D perhaps matches TRBD1 (6 bases). V lost 5 bases to trimming and J lost 3 bases, with 20 bases between them. The CDR3 extends over 15 amino acids. The V gene's germline CDR1 is SQVTM and CDR2 ANQGSEA. The CDR3 protein is CSVQGLSGVHYEQYF. CDR3 nucleotide sequence: TGCAGCGTTCAGGGGCTTAGTGGAGTGCACTACGAGCAGTACTTC.